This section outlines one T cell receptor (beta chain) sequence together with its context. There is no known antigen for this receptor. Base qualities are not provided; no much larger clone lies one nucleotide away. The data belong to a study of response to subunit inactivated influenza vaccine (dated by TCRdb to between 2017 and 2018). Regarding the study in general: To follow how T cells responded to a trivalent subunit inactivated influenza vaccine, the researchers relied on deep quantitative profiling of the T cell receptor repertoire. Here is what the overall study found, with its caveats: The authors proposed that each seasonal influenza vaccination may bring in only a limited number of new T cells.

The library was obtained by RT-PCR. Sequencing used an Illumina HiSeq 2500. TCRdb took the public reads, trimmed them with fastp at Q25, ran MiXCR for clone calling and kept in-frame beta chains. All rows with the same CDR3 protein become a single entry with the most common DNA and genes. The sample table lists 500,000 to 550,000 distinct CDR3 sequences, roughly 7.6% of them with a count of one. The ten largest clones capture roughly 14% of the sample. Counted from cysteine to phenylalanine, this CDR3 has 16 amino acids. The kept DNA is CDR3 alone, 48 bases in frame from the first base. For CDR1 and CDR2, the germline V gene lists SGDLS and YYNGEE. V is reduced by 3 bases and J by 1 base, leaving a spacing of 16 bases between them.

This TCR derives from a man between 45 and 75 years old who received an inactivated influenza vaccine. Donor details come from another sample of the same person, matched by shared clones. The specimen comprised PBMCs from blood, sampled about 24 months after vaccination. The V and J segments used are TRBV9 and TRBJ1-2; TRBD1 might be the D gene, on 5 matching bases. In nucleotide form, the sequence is TGTGCCAGCAGCGCCTCCCGGGACGACCTTAACTATGGCTACACCTTC. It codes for CASSASRDDLNYGYTF.